The 5 T cell receptor beta chains reported below all come from one sample, sequenced in a study of shared clonotypes between healthy human individuals. TCRdb's copy holds only in-frame clones and misses some; the assay was immunoSEQ multiplex PCR. The table lists some 900,000 clones, more than 75% of them singletons, with about 1.5% in the top ten. The sample comprised memory CD4+ T cells sorted from blood. Sample subset: CD45RA-negative fraction. The source is a man aged 18 to 29 in good health.

This clone was counted only a few times. This rearrangement joins TRBV30 to TRBJ1-1; 7 bases align to TRBD1. The CDR3 totals 13 residues. With 8 bases clipped from V and 1 base from J, the junction kept 7 bases outside the gene matches. Germline V gene sequence: CDR1 GTSNPN, CDR2 SVGIG (reference sequence). CDR3 sequence reads: CASKGARNTEAFF. CDR3 in DNA: TGTGCCAGTAAGGGGGCCCGGAACACTGAAGCTTTCTTT. Combining the CDR3 with reference TRBV30 and TRBJ1-1 gives the whole variable domain SQTIHQWPATLVQPVGSPLSLECTVEGTSNPNLYWYRQAAGRGLQLLFYSVGIGQISSEVPQNLSASRPQDRQFILSSKKLLLSDSGFYLCASKGARNTEAFFGQGTRLTVV.

V and J are TRBV19 and TRBJ2-2, with TRBD2 matching over 8 bases. The V gene end was trimmed by 3 bases and the J gene end by 3 bases; junction bases not matched to a gene: 0. CDR1 and CDR2 from the germline V gene are LNHDA and SQIVND (reference sequence). The CDR3 covers 14 residues. The CDR3 loop reads CASSIGRDTGELFF. In DNA, the CDR3 is TGTGCCAGTAGTATCGGGAGGGACACCGGGGAGCTGTTTTTT.

The CDR3 spells CASSLTGDGANVLTF. The CDR3 bases are TGTGCCAGCTCACTGACAGGGGACGGGGCCAACGTCCTGACTTTC. The rearrangement uses TRBV18 and TRBJ2-6, with TRBD1 matching 8 bases. This CDR3 is 15 amino acids long. After removal of 4 bases from V and 4 bases from J, the junction contained 3 bases not matched to a gene. Germline CDR1 KGHSH, CDR2 LQKENI.

J is TRBJ1-5 and V is TRBV28; D remains unclear. The CDR3 totals 16 residues. The V and J ends lost 7 bases and 0 bases respectively, with 16 bases between them. The V gene's germline CDR1 is MDHEN and CDR2 SYDVKM. CDR3: CASTPIGSRSNQPQHF. The CDR3 DNA reads TGTGCCAGCACCCCCATAGGTAGCCGTAGCAATCAGCCCCAGCATTTT.

The chain links TRBV6-1 to TRBJ2-5; D is ambiguous. V gave up 4 bases and J gave up 4 bases, with 4 bases separating them. Looked up from germline, CDR1 is MNHNS and CDR2 is SASEGT. The CDR3 consists of 11 residues. CDR3 amino acids: CASSVTETQYF. DNA of the CDR3: TGTGCCAGCAGTGTCACAGAGACCCAGTACTTC.